This TCR beta chain derives from a study of OX40 agonist ivuxolimab in advanced cancers. Study-level background: Participants, approximately 83% male, averaged approximately 60 years of age, ranging from about 20 to 80. Three patients, one with hepatocellular carcinoma and two with cutaneous melanoma, achieved partial responses.

About this clone itself: Antigen specificity is unknown.

Profiled with immunoSEQ multiplex PCR; TCRdb holds only in-frame clones, not every one. The repertoire holds about 36,000 clones, with roughly three quarters as singletons. Findings and limits, study-wide: Among the lowest levels of clonal expansion were found in partial responders at 0.1-3.0 mg/kg. Specificity for antigen went undetermined in the expanded peripheral T cells.

V was pared by 0 bases and J by 4 bases, with 13 bases between. The germline V gene has CDR1 SGHRS and CDR2 YFSETQ. The length of the CDR3 is 15 residues. J is TRBJ1-2 and V is TRBV5-1, with D perhaps TRBD1 (5 bases). This receptor was identified in an adult with an advanced solid tumor such as melanoma, head and neck, liver or kidney cancer. This specimen consisted of CD4+ or CD8+ T cells sorted from blood, obtained in a trial of the OX40 agonist ivuxolimab. CDR3 loop: CASSLAVAGSYGYTF. The CDR3 bases are TGCGCCAGCAGCTTGGCCGTGGCAGGGAGCTATGGCTACACCTTC.